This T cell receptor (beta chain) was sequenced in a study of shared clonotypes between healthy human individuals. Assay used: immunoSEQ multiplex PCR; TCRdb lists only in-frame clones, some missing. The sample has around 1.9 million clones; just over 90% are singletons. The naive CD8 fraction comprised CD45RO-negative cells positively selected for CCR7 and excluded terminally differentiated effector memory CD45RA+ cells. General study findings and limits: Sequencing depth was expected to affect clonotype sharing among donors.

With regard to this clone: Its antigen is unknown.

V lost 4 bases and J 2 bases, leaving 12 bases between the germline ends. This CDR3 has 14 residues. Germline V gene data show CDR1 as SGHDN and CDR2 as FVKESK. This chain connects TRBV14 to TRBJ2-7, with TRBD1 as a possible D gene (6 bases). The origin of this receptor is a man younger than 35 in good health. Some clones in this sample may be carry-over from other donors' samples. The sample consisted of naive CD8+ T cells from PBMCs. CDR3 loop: CASSPQGIPYEQYF. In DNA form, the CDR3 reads TGTGCCAGCAGCCCCCAGGGGATCCCCTACGAGCAGTACTTC.